This T cell receptor (beta chain) was sequenced during a study of identical twins. This clonotype was counted only a few times. Antigen specificity is unknown. The junction departs from the called germline gene at one end, perhaps through a read error. Study-wide results and caveats: Invariant MAIT and iNKT cells are populations that could partly confound zero-insertion analyses.

Each CDR3 protein is one row after TCRdb ran MiXCR on the 5' RACE reads. The table records approximately 680,000 distinct CDR3 sequences, around 7.5% of them present only once. The germline gives CDR1 MGHRA, CDR2 YSYEKL. This CDR3 is built from 15 residues. This sample was also put to use in a study of yellow fever vaccine responses in identical twins.

The clonotype originates from a woman in her late teens or twenties in good health. This chain links TRBV4-1 with TRBJ1-6; a weak D match, TRBD1 (6 bases). Sequencing was carried out using PBMCs. This chain's CDR3 is CASIQSRGNNSPLHF. The CDR3 nucleotides read TGCGCCAGCATCCAAAGCAGGGGCAATAATTCACCCCTCCACTTT.